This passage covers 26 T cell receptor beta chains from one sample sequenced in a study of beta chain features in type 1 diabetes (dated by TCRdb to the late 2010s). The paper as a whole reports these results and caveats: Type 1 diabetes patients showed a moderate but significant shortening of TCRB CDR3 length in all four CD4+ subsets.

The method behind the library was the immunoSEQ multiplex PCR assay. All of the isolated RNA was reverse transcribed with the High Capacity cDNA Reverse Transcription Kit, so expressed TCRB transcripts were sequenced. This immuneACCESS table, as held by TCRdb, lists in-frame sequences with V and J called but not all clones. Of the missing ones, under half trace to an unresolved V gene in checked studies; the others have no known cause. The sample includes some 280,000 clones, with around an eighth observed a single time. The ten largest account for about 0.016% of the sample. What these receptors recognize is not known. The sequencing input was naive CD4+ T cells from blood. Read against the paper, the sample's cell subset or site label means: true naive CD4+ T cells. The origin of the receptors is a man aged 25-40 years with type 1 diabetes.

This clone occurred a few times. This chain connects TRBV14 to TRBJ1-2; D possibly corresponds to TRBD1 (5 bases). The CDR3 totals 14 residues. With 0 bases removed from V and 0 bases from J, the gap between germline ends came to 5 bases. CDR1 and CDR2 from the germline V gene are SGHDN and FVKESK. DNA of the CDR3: TGTGCCAGCAGCCAAGAGACAGCTAACTATGGCTACACCTTC. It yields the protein CASSQETANYGYTF.

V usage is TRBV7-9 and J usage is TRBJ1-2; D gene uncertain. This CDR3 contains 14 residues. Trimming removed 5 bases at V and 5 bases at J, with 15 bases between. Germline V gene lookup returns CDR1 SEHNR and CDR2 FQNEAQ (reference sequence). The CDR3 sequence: CASSIQFPSYGYTF. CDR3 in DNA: TGTGCCAGCAGCATACAGTTCCCGTCATATGGCTACACCTTC.

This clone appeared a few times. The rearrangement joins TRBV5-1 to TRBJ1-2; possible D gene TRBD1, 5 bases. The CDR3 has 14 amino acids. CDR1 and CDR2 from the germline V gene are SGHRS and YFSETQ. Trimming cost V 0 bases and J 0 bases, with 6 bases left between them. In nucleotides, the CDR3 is TGCGCCAGCAGCTTGGGACAGCCTAACTATGGCTACACCTTC. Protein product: CASSLGQPNYGYTF.

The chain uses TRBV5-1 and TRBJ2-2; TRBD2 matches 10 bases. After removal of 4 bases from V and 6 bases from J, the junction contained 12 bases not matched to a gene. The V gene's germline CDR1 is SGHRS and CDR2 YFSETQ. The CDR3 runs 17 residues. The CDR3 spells CASSLLILAGAPGELFF. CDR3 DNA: TGCGCCAGCAGCCTATTAATTCTAGCGGGAGCTCCCGGGGAGCTGTTTTTT. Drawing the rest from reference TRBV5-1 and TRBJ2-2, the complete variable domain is KAGVTQTPRYLIKTRGQQVTLSCSPISGHRSVSWYQQTPGQGLQFLFEYFSETQRNKGNFPGRFSGRQFSNSRSEMNVSTLELGDSALYLCASSLLILAGAPGELFFGEGSRLTVL.

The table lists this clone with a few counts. For the CDR3, the DNA is TGTGCCAGCAGCCATGTGACACGGGAAAAACTGTTTTTT. Protein product: CASSHVTREKLFF. The rearrangement joins TRBV4-2 to TRBJ1-4; D call uncertain. This CDR3 comprises 13 residues. Germline CDR1 reads LGHNA; CDR2 reads YNFKEQ. V dropped 3 bases and J dropped 8 bases, with 10 bases sitting between them.

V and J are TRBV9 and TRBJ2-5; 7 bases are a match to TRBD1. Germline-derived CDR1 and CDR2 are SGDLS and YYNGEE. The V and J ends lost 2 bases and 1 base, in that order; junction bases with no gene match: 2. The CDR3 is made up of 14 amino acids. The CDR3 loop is CASSVTGLQETQYF. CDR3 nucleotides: TGTGCCAGCAGCGTGACAGGGCTCCAAGAGACCCAGTACTTC.

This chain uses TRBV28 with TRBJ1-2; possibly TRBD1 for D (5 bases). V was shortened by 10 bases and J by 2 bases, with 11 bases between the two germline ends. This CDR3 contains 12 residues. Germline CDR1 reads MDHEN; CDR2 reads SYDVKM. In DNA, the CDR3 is TGTGCCATCCGGACAACCAACTATGGCTACACCTTC. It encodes CAIRTTNYGYTF.

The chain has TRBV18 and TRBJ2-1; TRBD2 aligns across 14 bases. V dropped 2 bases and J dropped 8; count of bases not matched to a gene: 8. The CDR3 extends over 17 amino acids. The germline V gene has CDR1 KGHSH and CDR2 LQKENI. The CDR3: CASSPSTSGRATDEQFF. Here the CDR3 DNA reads TGTGCCAGCTCACCATCGACTAGCGGGAGGGCCACCGATGAGCAGTTCTTC.

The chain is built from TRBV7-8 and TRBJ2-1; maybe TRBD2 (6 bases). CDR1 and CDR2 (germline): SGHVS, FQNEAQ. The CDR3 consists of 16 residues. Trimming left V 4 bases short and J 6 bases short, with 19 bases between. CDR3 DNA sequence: TGTGCCAGCAGCTCATGGCCCCGGGGTAGCGGCAATGAGCAGTTCTTC. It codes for CASSSWPRGSGNEQFF.

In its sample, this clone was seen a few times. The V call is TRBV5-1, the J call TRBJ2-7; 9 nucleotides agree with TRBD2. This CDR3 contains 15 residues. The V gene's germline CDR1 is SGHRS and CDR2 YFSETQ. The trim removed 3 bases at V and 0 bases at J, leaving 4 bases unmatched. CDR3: CASSSTSGYSYEQYF. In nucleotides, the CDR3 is TGCGCCAGCAGCTCTACTAGCGGGTACTCCTACGAGCAGTACTTC.

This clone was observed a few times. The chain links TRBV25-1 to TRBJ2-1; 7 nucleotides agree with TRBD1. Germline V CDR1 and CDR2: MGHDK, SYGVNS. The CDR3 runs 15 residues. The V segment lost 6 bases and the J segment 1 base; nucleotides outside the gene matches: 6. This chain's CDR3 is CASSEDRVSYNEQFF. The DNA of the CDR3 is TGTGCCAGCAGCGAAGACAGGGTATCCTACAATGAGCAGTTCTTC.

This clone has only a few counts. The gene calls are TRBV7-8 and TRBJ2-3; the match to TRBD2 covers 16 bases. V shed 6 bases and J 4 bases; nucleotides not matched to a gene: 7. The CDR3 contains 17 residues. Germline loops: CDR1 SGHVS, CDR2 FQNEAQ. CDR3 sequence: CASRWGLAGGPADTQYF. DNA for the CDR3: TGTGCCAGCAGATGGGGACTAGCGGGAGGGCCGGCAGATACGCAGTATTTT.

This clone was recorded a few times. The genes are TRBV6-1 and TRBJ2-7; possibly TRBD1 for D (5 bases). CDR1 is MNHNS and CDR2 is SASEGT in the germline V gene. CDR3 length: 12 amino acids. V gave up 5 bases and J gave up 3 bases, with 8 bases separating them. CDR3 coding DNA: TGTGCCAGCAGTAAGACAGACTACGAGCAGTACTTC. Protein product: CASSKTDYEQYF.

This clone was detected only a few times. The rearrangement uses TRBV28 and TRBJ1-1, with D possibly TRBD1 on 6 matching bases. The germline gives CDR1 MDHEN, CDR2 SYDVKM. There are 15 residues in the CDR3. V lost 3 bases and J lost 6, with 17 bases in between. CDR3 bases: TGTGCCAGCAGTTTTGAGGGGGGAGGGACGCCTGAAGCTTTCTTT. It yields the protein CASSFEGGGTPEAFF.

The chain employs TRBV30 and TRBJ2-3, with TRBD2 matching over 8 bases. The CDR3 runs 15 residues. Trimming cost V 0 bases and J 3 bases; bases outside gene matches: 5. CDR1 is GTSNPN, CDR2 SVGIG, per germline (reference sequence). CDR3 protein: CAWSVSGLVTDTQYF. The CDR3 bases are TGTGCCTGGAGTGTGTCGGGACTAGTAACAGATACGCAGTATTTT.

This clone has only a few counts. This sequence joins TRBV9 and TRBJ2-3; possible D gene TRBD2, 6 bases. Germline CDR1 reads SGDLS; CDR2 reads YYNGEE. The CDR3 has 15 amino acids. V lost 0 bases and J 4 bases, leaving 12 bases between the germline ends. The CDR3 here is CASSVVTAGADTQYF. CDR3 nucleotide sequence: TGTGCCAGCAGCGTAGTTACAGCGGGTGCAGATACGCAGTATTTT.

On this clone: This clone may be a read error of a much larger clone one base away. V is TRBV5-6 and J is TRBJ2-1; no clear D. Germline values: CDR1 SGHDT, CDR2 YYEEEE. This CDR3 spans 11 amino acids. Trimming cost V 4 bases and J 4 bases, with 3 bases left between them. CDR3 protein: CASSLYNEQFF. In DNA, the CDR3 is TGTGCCAGCAGCCTATACAATGAGCAGTTCTTC. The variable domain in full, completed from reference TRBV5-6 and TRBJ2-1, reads DAGVTQSPTHLIKTRGQQVTLRCSPKSGHDTVSWYQQALGQGPQFIFQYYEEEERQRGNFPDRFSGHQFPNYSSELNVNALLLGDSALYLCASSLYNEQFFGPGTRLTVL.

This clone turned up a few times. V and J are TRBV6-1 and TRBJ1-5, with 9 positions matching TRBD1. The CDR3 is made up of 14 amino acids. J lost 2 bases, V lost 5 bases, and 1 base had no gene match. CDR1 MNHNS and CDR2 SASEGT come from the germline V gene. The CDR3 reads CASSWDRGNQPQHF. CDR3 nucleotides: TGTGCCAGCAGTTGGGACAGGGGCAATCAGCCCCAGCATTTT.

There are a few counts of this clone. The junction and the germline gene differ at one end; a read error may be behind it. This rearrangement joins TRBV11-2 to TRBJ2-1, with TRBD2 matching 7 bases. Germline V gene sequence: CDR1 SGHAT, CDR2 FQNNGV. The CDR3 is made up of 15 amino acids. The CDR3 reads CASSASGTSNNEQFF. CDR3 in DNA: TGTGCCAGCAGCGCAAGCGGGACCTCCAACAATGAGCAGTTCTTC.

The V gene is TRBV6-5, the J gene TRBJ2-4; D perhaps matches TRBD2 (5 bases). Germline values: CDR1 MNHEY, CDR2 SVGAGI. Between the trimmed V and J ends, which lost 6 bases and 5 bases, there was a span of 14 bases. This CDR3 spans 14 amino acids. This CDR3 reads CASRPGSDENIQYF. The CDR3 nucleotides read TGTGCCAGCAGGCCGGGGTCGGATGAAAACATTCAGTACTTC.

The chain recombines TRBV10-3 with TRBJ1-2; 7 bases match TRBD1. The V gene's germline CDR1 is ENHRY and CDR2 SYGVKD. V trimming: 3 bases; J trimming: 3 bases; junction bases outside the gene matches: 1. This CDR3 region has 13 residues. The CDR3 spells CAISDDRDYGYTF. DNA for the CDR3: TGTGCCATCAGTGACGACAGGGACTATGGCTACACCTTC.

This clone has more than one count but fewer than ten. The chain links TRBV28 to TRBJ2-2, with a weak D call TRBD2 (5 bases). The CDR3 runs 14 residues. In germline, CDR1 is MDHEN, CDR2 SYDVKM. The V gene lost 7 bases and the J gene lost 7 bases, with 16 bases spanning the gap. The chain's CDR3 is CASISSGMLGELFF. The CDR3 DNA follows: TGTGCCAGCATCTCCTCGGGGATGCTCGGGGAGCTGTTTTTT.

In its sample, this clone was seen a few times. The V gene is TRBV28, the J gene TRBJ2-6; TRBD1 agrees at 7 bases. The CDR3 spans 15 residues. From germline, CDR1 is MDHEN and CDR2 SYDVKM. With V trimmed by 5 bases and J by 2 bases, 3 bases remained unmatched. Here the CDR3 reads CASSIQGTGANVLTF. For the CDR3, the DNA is TGTGCCAGCAGTATACAGGGGACTGGGGCCAACGTCCTGACTTTC.

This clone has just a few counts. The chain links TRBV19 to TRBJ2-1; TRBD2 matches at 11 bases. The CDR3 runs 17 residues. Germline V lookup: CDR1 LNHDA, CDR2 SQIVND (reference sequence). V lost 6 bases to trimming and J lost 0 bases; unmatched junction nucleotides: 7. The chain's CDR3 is CASRNSGRAVSYNEQFF. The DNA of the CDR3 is TGTGCCAGTAGGAATAGCGGGAGGGCCGTCTCCTACAATGAGCAGTTCTTC.

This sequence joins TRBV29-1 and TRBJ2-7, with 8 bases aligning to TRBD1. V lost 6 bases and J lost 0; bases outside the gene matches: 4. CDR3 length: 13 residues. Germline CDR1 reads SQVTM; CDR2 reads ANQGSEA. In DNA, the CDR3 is TGCAGCGTCGCGACAGGGGCCTCCTACGAGCAGTACTTC. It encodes CSVATGASYEQYF.

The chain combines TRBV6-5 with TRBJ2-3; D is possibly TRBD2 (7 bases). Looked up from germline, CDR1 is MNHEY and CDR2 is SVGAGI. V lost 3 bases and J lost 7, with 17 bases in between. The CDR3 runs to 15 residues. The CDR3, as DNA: TGTGCCAGCAGTTATAGGGGGGGCGGGAGTAATACGCAGTATTTT. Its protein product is CASSYRGGGSNTQYF.